This T cell receptor beta chain was documented in a study of shared clonotypes between healthy human individuals. Regarding this clone: Its antigen is undetermined.

Germline loops: CDR1 LNHDA, CDR2 SQIVND (reference sequence). The V and J ends lost 3 bases and 0 bases respectively, with 9 bases between them. The CDR3 contains 15 residues. It was across several immunoSEQ plates that each subset's genomic DNA was evenly split. Sequenced by immunoSEQ multiplex PCR; TCRdb stores in-frame clones only, minus some. Of over 2 million clones in the sample, roughly 96% were seen once. The study's findings and limits: The small donor group covered limited genetic and exposure diversity.

The CD4+ fraction was divided into a CD45RA+ naive subset and a CD45RA-negative memory subset. Sequencing was carried out using naive CD4+ T cells sorted from blood. Subset in this sample: CD45RA+ positively selected. The chain joins TRBV19 to TRBJ1-5; no definite D call. This receptor was taken from a man between 18 and 29 years old in good health. The CDR3 reads CASSMDETSNQPQHF. The CDR3, as DNA: TGTGCCAGTAGTATGGATGAAACTAGCAATCAGCCCCAGCATTTT.